One and the same sample provided the 18 T cell receptor beta chains below, sequenced in a study of OX40 agonist ivuxolimab in advanced cancers. TCRdb's table, derived via immunoSEQ multiplex PCR, lists solely in-frame clones and lacks some. In the table there are approximately 70,000 clones, about nine tenths of which are singletons. Material: CD4+ or CD8+ T cells sorted from blood, obtained in a trial of the OX40 agonist ivuxolimab. These receptors all stem from an adult with an advanced solid tumor such as melanoma, head and neck, liver or kidney cancer.

The J gene is TRBJ1-1, the V gene TRBV13, with a possible D match to TRBD1 (6 bases). This CDR3 is 15 amino acids long. V lost 0 bases, J lost 4 bases, and 12 bases lay in between. CDR1 is PRHDT, CDR2 FYEKMQ, per germline (reference sequence). The CDR3 sequence is CASSLGGALSTEAFF. The CDR3 nucleotides read TGTGCCAGCAGCTTAGGGGGGGCCCTGAGCACTGAAGCTTTCTTT.

This clone has only a few counts. The chain carries TRBV6-5 and TRBJ2-2; no clear D gene. Per the germline V gene, CDR1 is MNHEY and CDR2 is SVGAGI. Trimming shortened V by 3 bases and J by 5 bases, and 7 bases separated the two germline ends. The CDR3 is 13 amino acids. Here the CDR3 DNA reads TGTGCCAGCAGTTATATAGGGACCGGGGAGCTGTTTTTT. Protein sequence: CASSYIGTGELFF.

The J gene is TRBJ2-3, the V gene TRBV19, with D hard to call. Germline-derived CDR1 and CDR2 are LNHDA and SQIVND (reference sequence). The CDR3 has 14 residues. Trimming shortened V by 3 bases and J by 6 bases, and 13 bases separated the two germline ends. CDR3 coding DNA: TGTGCCAGTAGTATCTCGGCGGTTCGGGATACGCAGTATTTT. Its translation: CASSISAVRDTQYF.

The V gene is TRBV9, the J gene TRBJ2-7; TRBD1 is a possible D gene (5 bases). The V gene's germline CDR1 is SGDLS and CDR2 YYNGEE. Trimming cost V 2 bases and J 3 bases, with 18 bases left between them. The CDR3 runs 16 residues. This CDR3 reads CASSVPPGKVIYEQYF. The CDR3 coding sequence is TGTGCCAGCAGCGTCCCTCCAGGGAAGGTAATCTACGAGCAGTACTTC.

The rearrangement uses TRBV6-1 and TRBJ2-7; D gene ambiguous. The CDR3 is 13 amino acids. V dropped 6 bases and J dropped 1 base, with 10 bases sitting between them. Germline V CDR1 and CDR2: MNHNS, SASEGT. Written as DNA, the CDR3 is TGTGCCAGCAGCTCGTCGGGTTCCTACGAGCAGTACTTC. Its protein is CASSSSGSYEQYF.

This rearrangement joins TRBV6-5 to TRBJ2-3; maybe TRBD1 (5 bases). Germline V lookup: CDR1 MNHEY, CDR2 SVGAGI. Trimming left V 8 bases short and J 3 bases short, with 12 bases between. The CDR3 covers 13 residues. The CDR3 protein is CASQQGTTDTQYF. CDR3 nucleotide sequence: TGTGCCAGCCAGCAGGGAACTACAGATACGCAGTATTTT.

This clone was seen a single time. The chain carries TRBV25-1 and TRBJ2-3; no clear D gene. There are 16 residues in the CDR3. V gave up 4 bases and J gave up 2 bases, with 16 bases separating them. From germline, CDR1 is MGHDK and CDR2 SYGVNS. The CDR3 region has the DNA TGTGCCAGCAGTGTTAACGCGCGGATCCTCACAGATACGCAGTATTTT. The encoded protein is CASSVNARILTDTQYF.

The chain recombines TRBV27 with TRBJ1-2, with 9 bases identical to TRBD1. V was clipped by 6 bases and J by 4 bases; unmatched bases: 6. CDR3 length equals 14 residues. CDR1 and CDR2 from the germline V gene are MNHEY and SMNVEV (reference sequence). The CDR3 nucleotides read TGTGCCAGCAGGTTACAGGGGGCCTCCTATGGCTACACCTTC. It codes for CASRLQGASYGYTF.

This chain uses TRBV7-9 with TRBJ2-1; 10 nucleotides line up with TRBD1. The germline V gene encodes CDR1 SEHNR and CDR2 FQNEAQ (reference sequence). Trimming took 1 base from V and 8 from J; bases not matched to a gene: 8. The CDR3 contains 16 residues. CDR3 sequence: CASSLGDRGLWDEQFF. The CDR3 region has the DNA TGTGCCAGCAGCTTAGGTGACAGGGGGCTTTGGGATGAGCAGTTCTTC.

The chain carries TRBV9 and TRBJ2-7; D is perhaps TRBD2 (6 bases). Germline CDR1 reads SGDLS; CDR2 reads YYNGEE. Trimming took 0 bases from V and 3 from J, leaving 13 bases between them. This CDR3 is built from 15 residues. As DNA, the CDR3 is TGTGCCAGCAGCGTAGAGGAGGGAGGTTTCTACGAGCAGTACTTC. Its protein product is CASSVEEGGFYEQYF.

The J gene is TRBJ2-7, the V gene TRBV4-2; 8 bases are shared with TRBD1. The CDR3 contains 14 residues. Germline loops: CDR1 LGHNA, CDR2 YNFKEQ. Unmatched junction bases numbered 5, after V lost 4 bases and J lost 3 bases. For the CDR3, the DNA is TGTGCCAGCAGCCTCCGGACAGGGAACTACGAGCAGTACTTC. The encoded protein is CASSLRTGNYEQYF.

The chain is built from TRBV29-1 and TRBJ1-1; TRBD1 is a possible D gene (5 bases). CDR1 and CDR2 from the germline V gene are SQVTM and ANQGSEA. The CDR3 sequence is 13 residues long. The germline V and J ends were trimmed by 6 bases and 5 bases, with 16 bases remaining between them. In DNA, the CDR3 is TGCAGCGTCCACGACAGTATGGGGACTGAAGCTTTCTTT. It is translated as CSVHDSMGTEAFF.

The genes are TRBV19 and TRBJ2-3, with D uncertain. Trimming cost V 8 bases and J 4 bases, with 10 bases left between them. The germline CDR1 and CDR2 sequences are LNHDA and SQIVND (reference sequence). This CDR3 comprises 12 residues. This chain's CDR3 is CASQDPPDTQYF. The DNA for the CDR3 is TGTGCCAGTCAGGATCCCCCAGATACGCAGTATTTT.

V is TRBV7-8 and J is TRBJ2-3; 8 nucleotides line up with TRBD2. The length of the CDR3 is 12 residues. Trimming cost V 5 bases and J 5 bases; bases outside gene matches: 0. The V gene's germline CDR1 is SGHVS and CDR2 FQNEAQ. The CDR3 coding sequence is TGTGCCAGCAGCCGGGGGGGAGATACGCAGTATTTT. Its protein product is CASSRGGDTQYF. Full variable domain (rest looked up from reference TRBV7-8 and TRBJ2-3): GAGVSQSPRYKVAKRGQDVALRCDPISGHVSLFWYQQALGQGPEFLTYFQNEAQLDKSGLPSDRFFAERPEGSVSTLKIQRTQQEDSAVYLCASSRGGDTQYFGPGTRLTVL.

This clone was recorded only once. This chain connects TRBV7-9 to TRBJ1-2; maybe TRBD1 (5 bases). Germline-derived CDR1 and CDR2 are SEHNR and FQNEAQ (reference sequence). With 5 bases removed from V and 11 bases from J, the gap between germline ends came to 18 bases. The CDR3 length is 13 residues. The DNA for the CDR3 is TGTGCCAGCAGCCTCGAGGGCAGGGTGTGGTACACCTTC. Protein product: CASSLEGRVWYTF.

V gene TRBV9 combines with J gene TRBJ1-2; 7 bases match TRBD1. CDR1 and CDR2 (germline): SGDLS, YYNGEE. V trimming: 3 bases; J trimming: 4 bases; junction bases outside the gene matches: 12. The CDR3 runs 16 residues. This CDR3 reads CASSGGGQRTSYGYTF. The CDR3 region has the DNA TGTGCCAGCAGCGGGGGGGGACAGAGAACTTCCTATGGCTACACCTTC.

This clone was recorded only once. A much larger clone is a single base away; this may be a read error. Other DNA sequences of this sample code for an identical CDR3. The chain has TRBV18 and TRBJ1-1; D might be TRBD1 (5 bases). CDR1 is KGHSH, CDR2 LQKENI, per germline. The CDR3 loop spans 12 amino acids. V lost 6 bases and J lost 5, with 10 bases in between. The DNA of the CDR3 is TGTGCCAGCTCCGAAGAGGGGACTGAAGCTTTCTTT. It specifies CASSEEGTEAFF. Supplemented by reference TRBV18 and TRBJ1-1, the full variable domain reads NAGVMQNPRHLVRRRGQEARLRCSPMKGHSHVYWYRQLPEEGLKFMVYLQKENIIDESGMPKERFSAEFPKEGPSILRIQQVVRGDSAAYFCASSEEGTEAFFGQGTRLTVV.

This clone has a handful of counts. V gene TRBV11-1 combines with J gene TRBJ2-5; a weak D match, TRBD2 (6 bases). Germline-derived CDR1 and CDR2 are SGHAT and FQDESV (reference sequence). V was trimmed by 0 bases and J by 7 bases, leaving 6 bases between them. This CDR3 contains 12 residues. The CDR3 region is CASSLAAGTQYF. In DNA, the CDR3 is TGTGCCAGCAGCTTAGCAGCGGGGACCCAGTACTTC.